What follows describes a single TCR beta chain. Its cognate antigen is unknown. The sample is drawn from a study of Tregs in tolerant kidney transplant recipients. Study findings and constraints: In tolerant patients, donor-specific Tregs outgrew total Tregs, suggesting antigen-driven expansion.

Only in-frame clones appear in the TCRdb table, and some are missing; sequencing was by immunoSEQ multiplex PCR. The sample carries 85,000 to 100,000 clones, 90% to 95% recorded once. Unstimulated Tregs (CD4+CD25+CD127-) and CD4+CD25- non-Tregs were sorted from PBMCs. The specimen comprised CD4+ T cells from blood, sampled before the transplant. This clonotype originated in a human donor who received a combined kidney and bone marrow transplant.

This CDR3 is CASSLRVAGASTDTQYF. Here the CDR3 DNA reads TGTGCCAGCAGCTTGAGGGTAGCGGGGGCGAGCACAGATACGCAGTATTTT. V usage is TRBV5-4 and J usage is TRBJ2-3; 9 positions agree with TRBD2. Trimming at V came to 1 base and at J to 0 bases, leaving 6 bases not matched to a gene. CDR1 is SGHNT and CDR2 is YYREEE in the germline V gene (reference sequence). The CDR3 has 17 residues.